This T cell receptor beta chain is from a study of blood T cell repertoires in COVID-19. Study as a whole: Samples taken during acute and convalescent COVID-19 were collected in the United States, Italy and Spain.

Germline V CDR1 and CDR2: SGDLS, YYNGEE. The CDR3 runs 16 residues. Germline trimming cut 3 bases from V and 4 bases from J; bases unmatched to any gene: 11. Here immunoSEQ multiplex PCR was the method, and the copy in TCRdb shows in-frame clones only, minus some. Of tens of thousands of clones in the sample, about 86% were seen once. Input material: peripheral blood. The chain joins TRBV9 to TRBJ1-1; 8 nucleotides agree with TRBD1. The receptor was isolated from a human donor in a cohort sampled during active COVID-19. This chain's CDR3 is CASSAGQGQTGTEAFF. The DNA for the CDR3 is TGTGCCAGCAGCGCAGGACAGGGTCAGACTGGCACTGAAGCTTTCTTT.